The 6 T cell receptor beta chains presented below share a single source sample, sequenced in a study of cytomegalovirus exposure and HLA in healthy donors. The PCR employed 60 Vbeta primers together with 13 Jbeta primers. TCRdb keeps only in-frame clones here, not all; method: immunoSEQ multiplex PCR. The sample holds 150,000 to 200,000 clones, around 78% seen once. Source material: PBMCs. These TCRs come from a young woman in good health and CMV-seropositive.

This clone was picked up a small number of times. The chain links TRBV29-1 to TRBJ1-2; unclear D gene. Germline V lookup: CDR1 SQVTM, CDR2 ANQGSEA. The CDR3 is 12 amino acids. Trimming left V 0 bases short and J 8 bases short, with 10 bases between. The CDR3 is CSVEDGATGYTF. The CDR3 nucleotides are TGCAGCGTTGAAGATGGAGCGACGGGCTACACCTTC.

A remark on this clone: One junction end does not reproduce the germline sequence, and a read error may be involved. The chain carries TRBV7-9 and TRBJ1-1, with D unclear. The CDR3 sequence is 11 residues long. Germline V gives CDR1 SEHNR, CDR2 FQNEAQ (reference sequence). CDR3 amino acids: CSSSLNSEAFF. The DNA of the CDR3 is TGTTCCAGCAGCCTAAACAGTGAAGCTTTCTTT.

This chain connects TRBV4-1 to TRBJ1-1; D is uncertain. From germline, CDR1 is MGHRA and CDR2 YSYEKL. The ends were cut back, 1 base at V and 8 bases at J, with 8 bases in the middle. This CDR3 contains 12 residues. The CDR3 reads CASSQGPREAFF. CDR3 sequence (DNA): TGCGCCAGCAGCCAAGGGCCGCGGGAAGCTTTCTTT.

This chain uses TRBV6-1 with TRBJ1-2; 7 bases fit TRBD1. Germline CDR1 reads MNHNS; CDR2 reads SASEGT. The ends lost 5 bases at V and 3 bases at J; junction bases unmatched: 9. CDR3 length: 15 amino acids. CDR3 nucleotides: TGTGCCAGCAGTCTGTTGAAGGGGGCAGACTATGGCTACACCTTC. Its protein is CASSLLKGADYGYTF.

The genes are TRBV11-3 and TRBJ2-7; D gene ambiguous. This CDR3 has 14 residues. The germline V gene has CDR1 SGHNT and CDR2 YENEEA. The ends were cut back, 5 bases at V and 7 bases at J, with 18 bases in the middle. This CDR3 is CASSPPSVPWEQYF. CDR3 bases: TGTGCCAGCAGCCCCCCGTCGGTCCCTTGGGAGCAGTACTTC.

The rearrangement links TRBV18 to TRBJ2-3; 9 bases are shared with TRBD2. Germline CDR1 reads KGHSH; CDR2 reads LQKENI. The ends lost 4 bases at V and 4 bases at J; junction bases unmatched: 3. The CDR3 sequence is 14 residues long. The DNA of the CDR3 is TGTGCCAGCTCACGTAGCGGGAGACCAGATACGCAGTATTTT. Its protein product is CASSRSGRPDTQYF.